The 15 T cell receptor beta chains listed next were all sequenced from one sample in a study of blood T cell repertoires in COVID-19. The method was immunoSEQ multiplex PCR; TCRdb's version includes in-frame clones alone and lacks a portion of them. The profile shows 70,000 to 80,000 clones, around 76% of them singletons. The sample was peripheral blood. These receptor sequences come from a woman aged 80 or over with acute or convalescent COVID-19.

The chain carries TRBV6-5 and TRBJ1-2; weak D call: TRBD1 (6 bases). Between the trimmed V and J ends, which lost 5 bases and 4 bases, there was a span of 11 bases. Germline values: CDR1 MNHEY, CDR2 SVGAGI. The CDR3 is 13 amino acids. The DNA of the CDR3 is TGTGCCAGCAGTCCGGGACACCTCTATGGCTACACCTTC. Its translation is CASSPGHLYGYTF.

Here the CDR3 DNA reads TGTGCCACCAGCAGAGAGGTTCCCAGCCTCGGTCTCCCCACAGGGTACAATGAGCAGTTCTTC. Translating it yields CATSREVPSLGLPTGYNEQFF. The V call is TRBV15, the J call TRBJ2-1, with D possibly TRBD1 on 6 matching bases. With 0 bases removed from V and 4 bases from J, the gap between germline ends came to 28 bases. The germline CDR1 and CDR2 sequences are LNHNV and YYDKDF (reference sequence). The CDR3 contains 21 residues. Full variable domain (rest looked up from reference TRBV15 and TRBJ2-1): DAMVIQNPRYQVTQFGKPVTLSCSQTLNHNVMYWYQQKSSQAPKLLFHYYDKDFNNEADTPDNFQSRRPNTSFCFLDIRSPGLGDTAMYLCATSREVPSLGLPTGYNEQFFGPGTRLTVL.

CDR3 nucleotide sequence: TGTGCCAGCAGCCAATGGGCTAGCGGGCTCACCGGGGAGCTGTTTTTT. Its translation is CASSQWASGLTGELFF. The chain recombines TRBV3-1 (or the pseudogene TRBV3-2) with TRBJ2-2; 8 bases match TRBD2. Germline trimming cut 2 bases from V and 4 bases from J; bases unmatched to any gene: 6. From germline, CDR1 is LGHDT and CDR2 YNNKEL (reference sequence). The CDR3 totals 16 residues.

This clone was recorded a few times. The chain recombines TRBV2 with TRBJ2-7; 7 nucleotides line up with TRBD1. This CDR3 has 14 amino acids. The germline CDR1 and CDR2 sequences are SNHLY and FYNNEI. V lost 8 bases and J lost 1; bases outside the gene matches: 8. The CDR3 sequence is CASGSGQPSYEQYF. The CDR3 DNA follows: TGTGCCAGCGGTTCGGGACAGCCATCCTACGAGCAGTACTTC.

CDR3 sequence: CASSDKPFGSTEAFF. Here the CDR3 DNA reads TGTGCCAGCAGTGACAAACCCTTCGGGAGCACTGAAGCTTTCTTT. The chain links TRBV6-1 to TRBJ1-1; D unclear. V lost 3 bases and J lost 4, with 15 bases in between. The CDR3 covers 15 residues. CDR1 and CDR2 from the germline V gene are MNHNS and SASEGT.

The rearrangement uses TRBV7-6 and TRBJ2-6; perhaps TRBD1 as D (6 bases). V shed 4 bases and J shed 4 bases, with 14 bases lying between them. Looked up from germline, CDR1 is SGHVS and CDR2 is FNYEAQ. The length of the CDR3 is 16 residues. CDR3: CASSSYRVDGANVLTF. The CDR3 region has the DNA TGTGCCAGCAGCTCATACAGGGTGGACGGGGCCAACGTCCTGACTTTC.

This chain connects TRBV19 to TRBJ1-3, with 7 bases lining up with TRBD1. Looked up from germline, CDR1 is LNHDA and CDR2 is SQIVND (reference sequence). This CDR3 region has 16 residues. V trimming: 5 bases; J trimming: 0 bases; junction bases outside the gene matches: 7. Here the CDR3 DNA reads TGTGCCAGTAGTTGGGACAGTCCCCTCTCTGGAAACACCATATATTTT. The encoded protein is CASSWDSPLSGNTIYF.

The J gene is TRBJ2-7, the V gene TRBV7-2; TRBD2 matches 12 bases. CDR1 SGHTA and CDR2 FQGNSA come from the germline V gene. This CDR3 has 16 amino acids. Losses at the gene ends were 5 bases for V and 2 bases for J; bases not matched to a gene: 7. The chain's CDR3 is CASSPLTSGSTYEQYF. In nucleotides, the CDR3 is TGTGCCAGCAGCCCCTTGACTAGCGGGAGCACCTACGAGCAGTACTTC.

The chain links TRBV18 to TRBJ1-3, with D perhaps TRBD1 (6 bases). This CDR3 spans 14 amino acids. The V end was cut by 6 bases, the J end by 0 bases, with 9 bases between. Per germline, CDR1 KGHSH and CDR2 LQKENI. The CDR3 sequence is CASSGGISGNTIYF. Written as DNA, the CDR3 is TGTGCCAGCTCTGGGGGCATCTCTGGAAACACCATATATTTT.

The chain couples TRBV5-4 to TRBJ2-7; tentatively, D is TRBD1 (5 bases). The CDR3 has 14 amino acids. Germline values: CDR1 SGHNT, CDR2 YYREEE (reference sequence). Trimming took 1 base from V and 4 from J, leaving 12 bases between them. The CDR3: CASSLPGQLYEQYF. The DNA of the CDR3 is TGTGCCAGCAGCTTGCCAGGGCAGCTTTACGAGCAGTACTTC.

The chain carries TRBV5-1 and TRBJ2-1; D is unclear. The CDR3 is 14 residues long. With 4 bases removed from V and 7 bases from J, the gap between germline ends came to 15 bases. Germline loops: CDR1 SGHRS, CDR2 YFSETQ. CDR3 in amino acids: CASSHLGTGNEQFF. CDR3 DNA sequence: TGCGCCAGCAGCCATCTAGGAACCGGTAATGAGCAGTTCTTC.

V is TRBV6-5 and J is TRBJ2-1; a weak D match, TRBD1 (6 bases). This CDR3 has 16 residues. The V end lost 4 bases, the J end lost 5 bases, and 18 bases lay between the germline ends. CDR1 and CDR2 (germline): MNHEY, SVGAGI. The DNA of the CDR3 is TGTGCCAGCAGTTTGGGGGCTAGCTGGATCGACAATGAGCAGTTCTTC. Protein product: CASSLGASWIDNEQFF.

The chain combines TRBV11-2 with TRBJ2-1; 10 bases align to TRBD2. Germline V gene sequence: CDR1 SGHAT, CDR2 FQNNGV. The CDR3 is 17 amino acids. J gave up 4 bases and V 0 bases, and 6 bases lay outside the gene matches. The CDR3: CASSLEGTSAPYNEQFF. The CDR3, as DNA: TGTGCCAGCAGCTTAGAAGGGACTAGCGCCCCTTACAATGAGCAGTTCTTC.

The J gene is TRBJ1-6, the V gene TRBV9; D possibly corresponds to TRBD1 (5 bases). Trimming stripped 4 bases from V and 9 bases from J, with 14 bases between. Germline V gene lookup returns CDR1 SGDLS and CDR2 YYNGEE. There are 14 residues in the CDR3. CDR3 sequence reads: CASSPGRGGSPLHF. CDR3 sequence (DNA): TGTGCCAGCAGCCCCGGGCGGGGGGGTTCACCCCTCCACTTT.

This chain joins TRBV28 and TRBJ2-7; TRBD2 might be the D (6 bases). V was cut by 5 bases and J by 4 bases, with 18 bases left in between. The germline V gene encodes CDR1 MDHEN and CDR2 SYDVKM. The CDR3 spans 15 residues. CDR3 sequence reads: CASSPTRWRDYEQYF. The DNA of the CDR3 is TGTGCCAGCAGTCCAACGCGGTGGAGGGATTACGAGCAGTACTTC.